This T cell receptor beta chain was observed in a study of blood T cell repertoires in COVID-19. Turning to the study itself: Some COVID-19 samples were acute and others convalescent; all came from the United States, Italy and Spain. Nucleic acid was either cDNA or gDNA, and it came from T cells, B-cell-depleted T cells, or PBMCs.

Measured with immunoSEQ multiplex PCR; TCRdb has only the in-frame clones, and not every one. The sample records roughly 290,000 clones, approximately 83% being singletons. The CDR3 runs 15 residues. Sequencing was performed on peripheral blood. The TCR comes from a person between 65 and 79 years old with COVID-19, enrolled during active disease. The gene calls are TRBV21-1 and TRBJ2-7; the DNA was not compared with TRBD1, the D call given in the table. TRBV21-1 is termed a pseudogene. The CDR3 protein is CASSKLGADSYEQYF. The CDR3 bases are TGTGCCAGCAGCAAATTGGGGGCGGACTCCTACGAGCAGTACTTC.